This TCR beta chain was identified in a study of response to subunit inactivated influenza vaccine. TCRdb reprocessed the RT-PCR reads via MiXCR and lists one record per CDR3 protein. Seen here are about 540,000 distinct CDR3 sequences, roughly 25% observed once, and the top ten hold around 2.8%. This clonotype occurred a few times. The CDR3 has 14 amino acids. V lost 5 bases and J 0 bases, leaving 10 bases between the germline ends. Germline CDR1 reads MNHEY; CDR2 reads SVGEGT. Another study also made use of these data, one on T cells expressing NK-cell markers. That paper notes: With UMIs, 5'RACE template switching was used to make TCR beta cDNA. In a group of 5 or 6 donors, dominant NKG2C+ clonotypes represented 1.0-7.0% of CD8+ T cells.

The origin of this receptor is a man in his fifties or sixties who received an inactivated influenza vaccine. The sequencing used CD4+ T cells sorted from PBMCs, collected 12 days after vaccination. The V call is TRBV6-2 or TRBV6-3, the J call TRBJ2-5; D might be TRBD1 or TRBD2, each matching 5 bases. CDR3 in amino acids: CASSGTAYQETQYF. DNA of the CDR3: TGTGCCAGCAGTGGGACCGCGTACCAAGAGACCCAGTACTTC.